This TCR beta chain was sequenced for a study of cytomegalovirus exposure and HLA in healthy donors. Study outcomes and limitations: The HLA-A and HLA-B alleles of most subjects were reportedly predicted accurately from TCR beta sequences. Later analysis identified 16,951 TCR beta sequences associated with HLA alleles, using a false discovery rate threshold of 0.05.

For this clone: Its antigen is unidentified.

PCR involved 60 Vbeta and 13 Jbeta primers. Profiled with immunoSEQ multiplex PCR; TCRdb holds only in-frame clones, not every one. The table has about 120,000 clones, roughly 79% seen once. This CDR3 has 14 amino acids. CDR1 LNHDA and CDR2 SQIVND come from the germline V gene (reference sequence). V dropped 4 bases and J dropped 8; count of bases not matched to a gene: 5. This TCR was sampled from a middle-aged woman in good health and CMV-seronegative. Sample: PBMCs. J is TRBJ1-6 and V is TRBV19, with TRBD1 matching 7 bases. CDR3 protein: CASSTQGTYSPLHF. In DNA, the CDR3 is TGTGCCAGTAGTACACAGGGGACATATTCACCCCTCCACTTT.